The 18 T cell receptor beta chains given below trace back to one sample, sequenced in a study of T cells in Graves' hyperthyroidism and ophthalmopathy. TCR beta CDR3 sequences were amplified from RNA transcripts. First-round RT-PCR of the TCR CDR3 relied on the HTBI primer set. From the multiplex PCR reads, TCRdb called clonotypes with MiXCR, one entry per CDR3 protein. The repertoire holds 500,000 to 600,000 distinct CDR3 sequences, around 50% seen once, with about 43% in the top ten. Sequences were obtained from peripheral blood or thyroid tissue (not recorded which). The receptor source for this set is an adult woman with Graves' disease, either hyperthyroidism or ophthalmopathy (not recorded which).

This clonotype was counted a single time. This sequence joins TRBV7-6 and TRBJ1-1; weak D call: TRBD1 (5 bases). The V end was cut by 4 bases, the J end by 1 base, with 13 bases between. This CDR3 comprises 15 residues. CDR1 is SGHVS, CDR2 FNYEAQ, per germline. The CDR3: CASSSSGGWNTEAFF. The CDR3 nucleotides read TGTGCCAGCAGCTCCAGCGGGGGATGGAACACTGAAGCTTTCTTT.

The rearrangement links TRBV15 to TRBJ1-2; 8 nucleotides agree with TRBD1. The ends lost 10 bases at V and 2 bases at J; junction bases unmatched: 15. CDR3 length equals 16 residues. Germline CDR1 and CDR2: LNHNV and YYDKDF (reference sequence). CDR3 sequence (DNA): TGTGCCAGCGGCTCTCTCGGACAGGGTTTCAACTATGGCTACACCTTC. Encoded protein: CASGSLGQGFNYGYTF.

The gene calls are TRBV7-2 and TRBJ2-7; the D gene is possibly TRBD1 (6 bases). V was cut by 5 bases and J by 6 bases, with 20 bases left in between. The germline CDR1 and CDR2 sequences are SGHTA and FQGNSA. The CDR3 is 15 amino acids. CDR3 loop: CASSPNPGTRSEQYF. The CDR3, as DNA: TGTGCCAGCAGCCCCAACCCGGGGACAAGATCCGAGCAGTACTTC.

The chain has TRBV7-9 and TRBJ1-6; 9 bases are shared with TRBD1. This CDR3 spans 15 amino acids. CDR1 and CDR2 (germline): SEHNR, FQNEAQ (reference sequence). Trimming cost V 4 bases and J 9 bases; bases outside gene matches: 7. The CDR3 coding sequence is TGTGCCAGCAGCTCAACCGACAGGGGGGGTTCACCCCTCCACTTT. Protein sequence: CASSSTDRGGSPLHF. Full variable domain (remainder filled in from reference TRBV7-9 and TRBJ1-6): DTGVSQNPRHKITKRGQNVTFRCDPISEHNRLYWYRQTLGQGPEFLTYFQNEAQLEKSRLLSDRFSAERPKGSFSTLEIQRTEQGDSAMYLCASSSTDRGGSPLHFGNGTRLTVT.

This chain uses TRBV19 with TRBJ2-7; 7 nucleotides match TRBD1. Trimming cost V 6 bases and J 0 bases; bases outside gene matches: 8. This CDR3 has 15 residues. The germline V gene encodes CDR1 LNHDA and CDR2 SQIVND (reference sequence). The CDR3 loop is CASRQGQADSYEQYF. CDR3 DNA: TGTGCCAGTAGGCAAGGACAGGCCGACTCCTACGAGCAGTACTTC.

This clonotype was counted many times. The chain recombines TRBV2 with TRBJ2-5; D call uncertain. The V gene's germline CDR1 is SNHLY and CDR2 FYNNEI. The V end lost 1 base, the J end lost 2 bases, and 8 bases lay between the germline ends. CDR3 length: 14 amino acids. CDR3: CASSEGLVQETQYF. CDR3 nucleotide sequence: TGTGCCAGCAGTGAAGGCTTAGTTCAAGAGACCCAGTACTTC.

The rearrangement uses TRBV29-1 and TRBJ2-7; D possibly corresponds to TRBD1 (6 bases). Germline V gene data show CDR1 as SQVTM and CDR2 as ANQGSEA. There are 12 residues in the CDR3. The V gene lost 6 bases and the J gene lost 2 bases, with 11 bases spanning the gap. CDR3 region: CSVTAGAYEQYF. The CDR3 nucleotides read TGCAGCGTCACGGCAGGGGCCTACGAGCAGTACTTC.

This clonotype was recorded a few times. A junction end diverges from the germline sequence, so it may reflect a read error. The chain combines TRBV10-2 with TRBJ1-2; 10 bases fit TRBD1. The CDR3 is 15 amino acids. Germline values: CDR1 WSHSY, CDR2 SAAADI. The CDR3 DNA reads TGTGCCAGCAGTGAACCGGGACAGGGGATCTATGGCTACACCTTC. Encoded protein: CASSEPGQGIYGYTF.

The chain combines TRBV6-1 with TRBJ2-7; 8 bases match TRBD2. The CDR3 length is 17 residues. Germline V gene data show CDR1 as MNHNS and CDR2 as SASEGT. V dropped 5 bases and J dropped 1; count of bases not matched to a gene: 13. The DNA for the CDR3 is TGTGCCAGCAGTAGACGGGTAGCGGGATTAACGTCCTACGAGCAGTACTTC. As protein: CASSRRVAGLTSYEQYF.

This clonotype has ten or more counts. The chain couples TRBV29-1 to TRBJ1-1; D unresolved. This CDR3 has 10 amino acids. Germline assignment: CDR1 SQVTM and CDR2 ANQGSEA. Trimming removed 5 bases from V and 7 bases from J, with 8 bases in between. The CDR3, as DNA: TGCAGCGTTTCCAAATATGAAGCTTTCTTT. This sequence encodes CSVSKYEAFF.

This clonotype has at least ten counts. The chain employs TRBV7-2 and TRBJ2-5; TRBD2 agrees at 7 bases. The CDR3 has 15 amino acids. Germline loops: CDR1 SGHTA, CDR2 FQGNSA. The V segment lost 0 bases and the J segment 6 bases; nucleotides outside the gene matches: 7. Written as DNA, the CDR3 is TGTGCCAGCAGCTTAGCTTCCGCGGGAGCGAAGACCCAGTACTTC. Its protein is CASSLASAGAKTQYF.

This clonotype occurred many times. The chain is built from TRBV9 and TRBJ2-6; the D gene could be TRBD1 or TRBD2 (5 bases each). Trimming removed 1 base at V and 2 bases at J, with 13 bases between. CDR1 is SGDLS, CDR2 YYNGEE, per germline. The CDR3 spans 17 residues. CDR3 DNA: TGTGCCAGCAGCGTAACAGGAGGCTCTGCTGGGGCCAACGTCCTGACTTTC. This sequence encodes CASSVTGGSAGANVLTF.

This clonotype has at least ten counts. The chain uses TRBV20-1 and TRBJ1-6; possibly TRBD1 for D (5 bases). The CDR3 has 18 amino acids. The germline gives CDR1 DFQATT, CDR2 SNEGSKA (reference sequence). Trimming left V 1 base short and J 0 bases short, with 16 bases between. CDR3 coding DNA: TGCAGTGCTAGAGGGGGCGAACGGCATCTCTCCTATAATTCACCCCTCCACTTT. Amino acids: CSARGGERHLSYNSPLHF.

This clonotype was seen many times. The CDR3 sequence is CASSDRGRDNEKLFF. In nucleotides, the CDR3 is TGTGCCAGCAGTGACAGGGGGCGCGATAATGAAAAACTGTTTTTT. The rearrangement links TRBV6-5 to TRBJ1-4; the match to TRBD1 covers 10 bases. The CDR3 extends over 15 amino acids. The V gene end was trimmed by 5 bases and the J gene end by 4 bases; junction bases not matched to a gene: 4. Germline V lookup: CDR1 MNHEY, CDR2 SVGAGI.

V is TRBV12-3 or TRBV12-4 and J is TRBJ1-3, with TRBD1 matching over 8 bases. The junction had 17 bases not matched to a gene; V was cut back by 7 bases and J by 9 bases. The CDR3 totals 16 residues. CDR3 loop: CASTLDRVTEAGTIYF. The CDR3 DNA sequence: TGTGCCAGCACCCTGGACAGGGTAACTGAAGCTGGCACCATATATTTT.

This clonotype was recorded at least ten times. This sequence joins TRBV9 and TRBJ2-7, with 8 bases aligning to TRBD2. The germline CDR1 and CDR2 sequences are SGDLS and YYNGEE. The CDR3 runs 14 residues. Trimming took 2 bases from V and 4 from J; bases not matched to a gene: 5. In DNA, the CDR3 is TGTGCCAGCAGCGTTTCGACTAGCGTGTACGAGCAGTACTTC. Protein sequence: CASSVSTSVYEQYF.

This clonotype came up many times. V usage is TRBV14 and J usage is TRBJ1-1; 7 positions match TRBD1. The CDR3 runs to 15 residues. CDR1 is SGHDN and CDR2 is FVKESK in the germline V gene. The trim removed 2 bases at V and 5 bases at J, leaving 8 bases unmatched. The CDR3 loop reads CASSQYTGVGTEAFF. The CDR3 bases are TGTGCCAGCAGCCAATACACAGGGGTTGGGACTGAAGCTTTCTTT.

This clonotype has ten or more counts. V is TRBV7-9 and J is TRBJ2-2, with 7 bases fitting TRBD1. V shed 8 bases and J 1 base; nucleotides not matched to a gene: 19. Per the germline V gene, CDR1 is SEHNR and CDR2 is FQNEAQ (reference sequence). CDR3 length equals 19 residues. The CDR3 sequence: CASPGVFVGDRVNTGELFF. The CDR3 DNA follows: TGTGCCAGCCCCGGGGTCTTCGTCGGAGACAGGGTGAACACCGGGGAGCTGTTTTTT.